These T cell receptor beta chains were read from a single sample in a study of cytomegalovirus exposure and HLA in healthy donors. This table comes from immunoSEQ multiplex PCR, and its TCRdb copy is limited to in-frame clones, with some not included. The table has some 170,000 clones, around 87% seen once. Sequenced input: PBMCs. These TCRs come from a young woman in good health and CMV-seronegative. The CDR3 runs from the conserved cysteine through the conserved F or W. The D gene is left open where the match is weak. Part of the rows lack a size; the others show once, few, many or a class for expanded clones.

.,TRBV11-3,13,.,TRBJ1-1,CASSFGTATEAFF,TGTGCCAGCAGCTTCGGAACAGCAACTGAAGCTTTCTTT
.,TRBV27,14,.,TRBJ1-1,CASSLSVEEGEAFF,TGTGCCAGCAGTTTATCTGTAGAGGAGGGTGAAGCTTTCTTT
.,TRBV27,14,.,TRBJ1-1,CASSAGTTNTEAFF,TGTGCCAGCAGCGCCGGGACAACGAACACTGAAGCTTTCTTT
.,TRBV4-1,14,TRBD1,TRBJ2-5,CASSHTGQQETQYF,TGCGCCAGCAGCCACACGGGACAGCAAGAGACCCAGTACTTC
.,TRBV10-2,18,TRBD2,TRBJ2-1,CASSESATSGGAPNEQFF,TGCGCCAGCAGTGAGTCGGCGACTAGCGGGGGGGCACCCAATGAGCAGTTCTTC
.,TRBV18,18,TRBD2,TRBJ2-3,CASSRPGLAITSTDTQYF,TGTGCCAGCTCACGACCGGGACTAGCTATAACTAGCACAGATACGCAGTATTTT
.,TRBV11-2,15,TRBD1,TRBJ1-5,CASSSTGYSNQPQHF,TGTGCCAGCAGCTCGACAGGGTATAGCAATCAGCCCCAGCATTTT
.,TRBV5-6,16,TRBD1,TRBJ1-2,CASSFPGTGGIYGYTF,TGTGCCAGCAGCTTTCCCGGGACAGGGGGAATTTATGGCTACACCTTC
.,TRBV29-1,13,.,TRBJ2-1,CSARQGQYNEQFF,TGCAGCGCCCGGCAGGGTCAATACAATGAGCAGTTCTTC
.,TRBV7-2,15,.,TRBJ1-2,CASSLEARGAYGYTF,TGTGCCAGCAGCTTAGAGGCCCGCGGGGCCTATGGCTACACCTTC
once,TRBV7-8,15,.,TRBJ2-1,CASSFGGSSYNEQFF,TGTGCCAGCAGCTTTGGGGGGAGCTCCTACAATGAGCAGTTCTTC
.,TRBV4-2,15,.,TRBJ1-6,CASSQGAQINSPLHF,TGTGCCAGCAGCCAAGGTGCACAGATTAATTCACCCCTCCACTTT
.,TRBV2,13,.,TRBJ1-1,CASSELENTEAFF,TGTGCCAGCAGTGAACTAGAGAACACTGAAGCTTTCTTT
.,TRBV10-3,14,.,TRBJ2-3,CAISDPTKTDTQYF,TGTGCCATCAGTGACCCGACTAAAACAGATACGCAGTATTTT
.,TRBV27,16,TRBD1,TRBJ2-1,CASSLEGTGAINEQFF,TGTGCCAGCAGTTTAGAAGGGACAGGGGCGATCAATGAGCAGTTCTTC
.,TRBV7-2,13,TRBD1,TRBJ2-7,CASTSDRGYEQYF,TGTGCCAGCACCTCGGACAGGGGGTACGAGCAGTACTTC
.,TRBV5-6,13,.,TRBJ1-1,CASSLVEGLEAFF,TGTGCCAGCAGCTTGGTAGAGGGTCTTGAAGCTTTCTTT
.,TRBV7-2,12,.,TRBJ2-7,CASSLYSYEQYF,TGTGCCAGCAGCTTATACTCCTACGAGCAGTACTTC
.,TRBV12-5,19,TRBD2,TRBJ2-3,CASGLGFGSSGGALDTQYF,TGTGCTAGTGGTTTGGGGTTTGGGTCGAGCGGGGGGGCGTTGGATACGCAGTATTTT
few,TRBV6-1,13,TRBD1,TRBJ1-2,CASSRTGTYGYTF,TGTGCCAGCAGCAGGACAGGCACCTATGGCTACACCTTC
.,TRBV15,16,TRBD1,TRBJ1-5,CATRPSPGQGNQPQHF,TGTGCCACCAGGCCGTCCCCGGGACAGGGAAATCAGCCCCAGCATTTT
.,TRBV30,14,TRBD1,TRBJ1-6,CAWSFGTANSPLHF,TGTGCCTGGAGTTTCGGGACAGCTAATTCACCCCTCCACTTT
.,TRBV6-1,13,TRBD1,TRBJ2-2,CASRQGEGGELFF,TGTGCCAGCAGACAGGGGGAAGGCGGGGAGCTGTTTTTT
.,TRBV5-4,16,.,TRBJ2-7,CASSHTRAQSYYEQYF,TGTGCCAGCAGCCACACCAGGGCCCAAAGCTACTACGAGCAGTACTTC
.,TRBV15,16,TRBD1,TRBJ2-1,CATSRETGTGAGEQFF,TGTGCCACCAGCAGAGAGACGGGGACAGGGGCGGGTGAGCAGTTCTTC
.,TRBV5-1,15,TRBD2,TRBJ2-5,CASSIDLTSAETQYF,TGCGCCAGCAGCATAGATCTAACTAGCGCAGAGACCCAGTACTTC
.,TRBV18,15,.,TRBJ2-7,CASSPPGGLWYEQYF,TGTGCCAGCTCACCACCCGGCGGACTCTGGTACGAGCAGTACTTC
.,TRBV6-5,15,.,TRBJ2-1,CASSYSENSYNEQFF,TGTGCCAGCAGTTACTCTGAGAACTCCTACAATGAGCAGTTCTTC
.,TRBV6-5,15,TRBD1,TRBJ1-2,CASTTYPGTGHGYTF,TGTGCCAGCACGACCTACCCCGGGACAGGACATGGCTACACCTTC
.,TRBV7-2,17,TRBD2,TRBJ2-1,CASSSLAPGGSYNEQFF,TGTGCCAGCAGCTCATTGGCCCCGGGGGGCTCCTACAATGAGCAGTTCTTC
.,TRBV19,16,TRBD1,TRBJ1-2,CASSSGQFGLKNGYTF,TGTGCCAGTAGCTCGGGACAGTTTGGTCTTAAAAATGGCTACACCTTC
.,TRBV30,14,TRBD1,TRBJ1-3,CAWNTGVVGNTIYF,TGTGCCTGGAATACAGGGGTAGTTGGAAACACCATATATTTT
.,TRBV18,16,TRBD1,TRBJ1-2,CASSSQGQGGTSGYTF,TGTGCCAGCTCCTCACAAGGACAGGGGGGAACAAGCGGCTACACCTTC
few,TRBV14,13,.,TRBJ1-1,CASSQAPTIEAFF,TGTGCCAGCAGCCAAGCCCCAACAATTGAAGCTTTCTTT
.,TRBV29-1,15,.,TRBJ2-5,CSVKAGRSIQETQYF,TGCAGCGTTAAGGCGGGCAGATCTATTCAAGAGACCCAGTACTTC
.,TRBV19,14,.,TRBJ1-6,CASSLGGLNSPLHF,TGTGCCAGTAGTCTGGGGGGGTTGAATTCACCCCTCCACTTT
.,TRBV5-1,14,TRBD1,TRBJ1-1,CASSFTGVNTEAFF,TGCGCCAGCAGCTTTACAGGGGTGAACACTGAAGCTTTCTTT
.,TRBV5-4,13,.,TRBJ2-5,CASSLTGKETQYF,TGTGCCAGCAGCTTGACAGGGAAAGAGACCCAGTACTTC
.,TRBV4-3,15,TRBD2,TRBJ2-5,CASSPGTSGGETQYF,TGCGCCAGCAGCCCCGGGACTAGCGGGGGTGAGACCCAGTACTTC
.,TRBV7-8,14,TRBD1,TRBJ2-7,CASSFGQGTNEQYF,TGTGCCAGCAGCTTCGGACAGGGAACTAACGAGCAGTACTTC